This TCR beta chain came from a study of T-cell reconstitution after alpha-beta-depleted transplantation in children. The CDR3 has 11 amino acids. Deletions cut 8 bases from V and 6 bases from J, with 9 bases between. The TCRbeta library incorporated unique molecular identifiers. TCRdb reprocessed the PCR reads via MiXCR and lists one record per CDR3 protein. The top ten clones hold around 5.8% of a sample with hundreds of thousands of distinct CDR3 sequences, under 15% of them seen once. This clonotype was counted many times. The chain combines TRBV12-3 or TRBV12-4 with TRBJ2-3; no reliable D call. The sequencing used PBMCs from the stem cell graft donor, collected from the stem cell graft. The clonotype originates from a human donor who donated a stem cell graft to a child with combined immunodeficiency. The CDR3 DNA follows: TGTGCCAGCCTACTAACGGATACGCAGTATTTT. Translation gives CASLLTDTQYF.